This is a list of T cell receptor beta chains from one sample in a study of cytomegalovirus exposure and HLA in healthy donors. The table came from immunoSEQ multiplex PCR; TCRdb's copy has only in-frame clones and leaves some out. The profile shows about 270,000 clones, just over 70% of them singletons. The material sequenced was PBMCs. These receptors were taken from a female donor in good health and CMV-seronegative. Both conserved end residues are trimmed from each CDR3. Each record gives: CDR3 protein, J gene, V gene, clone size. Clone size is given for some rows only: seen once, a few or many times, or a class if the clone is expanded.

cdr3_aa: ASSFGSGQETQY
j_call: TRBJ2-5
v_call: TRBV5-5
clone_size: .

cdr3_aa: ASSLGVSGVYEQY
j_call: TRBJ2-7
v_call: TRBV11-2
clone_size: .

cdr3_aa: ASSPTKGPTSGNTIY
j_call: TRBJ1-3
v_call: TRBV13
clone_size: .

cdr3_aa: ASSYVATSGTYEQY
j_call: TRBJ2-7
v_call: TRBV6-5
clone_size: .

cdr3_aa: ASSLTPSFKGNYGYT
j_call: TRBJ1-2
v_call: TRBV7-3
clone_size: .

cdr3_aa: ASSLVAGGAYSEQF
j_call: TRBJ2-1
v_call: TRBV7-9
clone_size: few

cdr3_aa: ASSSQIVYEQY
j_call: TRBJ2-7
v_call: TRBV5-6
clone_size: .

cdr3_aa: ASSDSGGRGYNEQF
j_call: TRBJ2-1
v_call: TRBV6-4
clone_size: once

cdr3_aa: ASSLEEGTGKLF
j_call: TRBJ1-4
v_call: TRBV7-6
clone_size: .

cdr3_aa: AISPRGMDEQY
j_call: TRBJ2-7
v_call: TRBV10-3
clone_size: .

cdr3_aa: ASSEAPGTGGNQPQH
j_call: TRBJ1-5
v_call: TRBV6-1
clone_size: .

cdr3_aa: ASIGLAGGTDTQY
j_call: TRBJ2-3
v_call: TRBV5-1
clone_size: .

cdr3_aa: AWSVPQASGQPQH
j_call: TRBJ1-5
v_call: TRBV30
clone_size: .

cdr3_aa: ASKRTGSQPQH
j_call: TRBJ1-5
v_call: TRBV2
clone_size: .

cdr3_aa: ASSLSTGDEQF
j_call: TRBJ2-1
v_call: TRBV7-6
clone_size: .

cdr3_aa: ASSSDTSGRGIDTQY
j_call: TRBJ2-3
v_call: TRBV28
clone_size: few

cdr3_aa: ASSSTSGSTDTQY
j_call: TRBJ2-3
v_call: TRBV5-1
clone_size: .

cdr3_aa: ASTSPGGYGYT
j_call: TRBJ1-2
v_call: TRBV13
clone_size: few

cdr3_aa: ASSPGDRGNEKLF
j_call: TRBJ1-4
v_call: TRBV5-6
clone_size: once

cdr3_aa: ASSLDRGALRSGANVLT
j_call: TRBJ2-6
v_call: TRBV7-6
clone_size: .

cdr3_aa: ASSLSRDTQY
j_call: TRBJ2-3
v_call: TRBV13
clone_size: .

cdr3_aa: ASSPGTGSTDTQY
j_call: TRBJ2-3
v_call: TRBV5-1
clone_size: .

cdr3_aa: AISETQGQLNEKLF
j_call: TRBJ1-4
v_call: TRBV10-3
clone_size: .

cdr3_aa: ASGFTSGRLHNEQF
j_call: TRBJ2-1
v_call: TRBV12-5
clone_size: .

cdr3_aa: ASSVSGSTGELF
j_call: TRBJ2-2
v_call: TRBV7-9
clone_size: .

cdr3_aa: ASSYSTPGVTDTQY
j_call: TRBJ2-3
v_call: TRBV6-5
clone_size: .

cdr3_aa: ASSLEGGFEAF
j_call: TRBJ1-1
v_call: TRBV5-1
clone_size: .

cdr3_aa: ASSSLPAGGELF
j_call: TRBJ2-2
v_call: TRBV5-1
clone_size: .

cdr3_aa: ASSLPRGRALGNTGELF
j_call: TRBJ2-2
v_call: TRBV28
clone_size: .

cdr3_aa: ASSFSGTYEQY
j_call: TRBJ2-7
v_call: TRBV6-1
clone_size: few

cdr3_aa: ASGLANFYGYT
j_call: TRBJ1-2
v_call: TRBV12-5
clone_size: .

cdr3_aa: ASSIVGNQPQH
j_call: TRBJ1-5
v_call: TRBV19
clone_size: .

cdr3_aa: ASSSMTSGRASATQY
j_call: TRBJ2-5
v_call: TRBV5-4
clone_size: .

cdr3_aa: ASGLGQGLAAQETQY
j_call: TRBJ2-5
v_call: TRBV12-5
clone_size: .

cdr3_aa: ASSTGLAGANEQF
j_call: TRBJ2-1
v_call: TRBV10-1
clone_size: .

cdr3_aa: ASSPRGQLLNEQF
j_call: TRBJ2-1
v_call: TRBV7-9
clone_size: .

cdr3_aa: ASSLSGGSSYGYT
j_call: TRBJ1-2
v_call: TRBV28
clone_size: .

cdr3_aa: ASSVGDSPPQH
j_call: TRBJ1-5
v_call: TRBV9
clone_size: .

cdr3_aa: ASSALAQNTGELF
j_call: TRBJ2-2
v_call: TRBV6-4
clone_size: .

cdr3_aa: ASSFQRGLGEQF
j_call: TRBJ2-1
v_call: TRBV11-2
clone_size: few